This T cell receptor (beta chain) was found in a study of T-cell reconstitution after alpha-beta-depleted transplantation in children. Unique molecular identifiers tagged the TCRbeta library. MiXCR, run by TCRdb on the PCR reads, gives a single entry per CDR3 protein. The sample carries about 420,000 distinct CDR3 sequences, 15% to 20% recorded once. The table lists this clonotype with many counts. Its antigen is still unknown. General study findings and limits: At one year after transplant, newly produced T cells mostly accounted for T-cell counts and diversity. About two months after transplant, alpha-beta T cells reportedly came from several hundred expanded graft clones. TCRbeta diversity was high at day 60 in some patients (a result of surviving recipient T cells and thymic progenitors).

CDR3 length equals 13 residues. Looked up from germline, CDR1 is DFQATT and CDR2 is SNEGSKA (reference sequence). The trim removed 4 bases at V and 4 bases at J, leaving 6 bases unmatched. The rearrangement uses TRBV20-1 and TRBJ2-7; 8 bases line up with TRBD2. The origin of this receptor is a boy under two years old who had a stem cell transplant for Wiskott-Aldrich syndrome, so the T cells may come from the graft donor. The specimen was PBMCs, mostly from graft donor cells, collected 360 days after TCRalphabeta/CD19-depleted stem cell transplant. The DNA of the CDR3 is TGCAGTGCTAAGACTAGCGCCGCTTACGAGCAGTACTTC. Translation gives CSAKTSAAYEQYF.